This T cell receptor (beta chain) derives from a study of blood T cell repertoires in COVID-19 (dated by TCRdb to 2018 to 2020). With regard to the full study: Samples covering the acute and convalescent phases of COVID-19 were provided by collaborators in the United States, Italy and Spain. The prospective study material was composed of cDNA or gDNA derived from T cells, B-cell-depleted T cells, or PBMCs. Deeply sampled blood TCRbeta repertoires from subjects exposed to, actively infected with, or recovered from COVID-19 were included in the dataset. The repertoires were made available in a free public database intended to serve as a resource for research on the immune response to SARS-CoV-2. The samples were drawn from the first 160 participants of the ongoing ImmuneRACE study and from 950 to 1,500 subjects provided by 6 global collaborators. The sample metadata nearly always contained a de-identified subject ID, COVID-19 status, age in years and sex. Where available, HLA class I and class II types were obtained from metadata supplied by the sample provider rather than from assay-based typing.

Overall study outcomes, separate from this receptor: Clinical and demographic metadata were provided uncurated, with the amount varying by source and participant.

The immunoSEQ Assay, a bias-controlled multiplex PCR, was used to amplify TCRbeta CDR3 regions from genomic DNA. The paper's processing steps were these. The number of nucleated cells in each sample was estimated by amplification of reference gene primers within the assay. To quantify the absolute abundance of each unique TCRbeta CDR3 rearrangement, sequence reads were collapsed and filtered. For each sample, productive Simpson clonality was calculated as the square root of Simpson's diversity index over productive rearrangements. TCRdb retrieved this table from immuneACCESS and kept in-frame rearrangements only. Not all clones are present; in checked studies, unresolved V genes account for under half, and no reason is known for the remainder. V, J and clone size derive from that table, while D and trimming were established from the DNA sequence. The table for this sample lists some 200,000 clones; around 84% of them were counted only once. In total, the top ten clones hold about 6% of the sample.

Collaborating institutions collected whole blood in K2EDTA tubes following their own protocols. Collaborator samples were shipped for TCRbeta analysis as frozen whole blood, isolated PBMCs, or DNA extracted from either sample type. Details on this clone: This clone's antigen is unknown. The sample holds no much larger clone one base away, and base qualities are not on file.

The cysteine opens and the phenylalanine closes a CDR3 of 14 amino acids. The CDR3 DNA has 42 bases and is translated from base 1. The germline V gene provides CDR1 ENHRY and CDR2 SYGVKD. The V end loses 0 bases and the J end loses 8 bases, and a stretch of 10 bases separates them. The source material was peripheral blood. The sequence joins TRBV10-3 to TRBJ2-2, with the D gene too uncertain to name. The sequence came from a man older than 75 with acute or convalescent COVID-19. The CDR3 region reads CAISESTFRGELFF. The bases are TGTGCCATCAGTGAGTCGACATTCCGGGGGGAGCTGTTTTTT.